Each of the 18 T cell receptor beta chains below was sequenced from the same sample in a study of T cell responses to AZD1222 COVID-19 vaccine. Measured with immunoSEQ multiplex PCR; TCRdb has only the in-frame clones, and not every one. The sample includes 120,000 or so clones, around 90% of them seen just once. Sequencing was performed on peripheral blood, taken on day 0 of AZD1222 vaccination. The receptors derive from an adult in good health.

This chain joins TRBV9 and TRBJ1-2; D not resolved. Trimming took 4 bases from V and 2 from J, leaving 3 bases between them. The CDR3 loop spans 11 amino acids. Germline loops: CDR1 SGDLS, CDR2 YYNGEE. CDR3 region: CASSSNYGYTF. As DNA, the CDR3 is TGTGCCAGCAGCTCCAACTATGGCTACACCTTC.

The rearrangement uses TRBV9 and TRBJ2-1; D uncertain. V lost 0 bases, J lost 9 bases, and 16 bases lay in between. Germline assignment: CDR1 SGDLS and CDR2 YYNGEE. The CDR3 is 15 residues long. The CDR3 DNA is TGTGCCAGCAGCGTAGAAGGAGAGTGGGGTCTTGAGCAGTTCTTC. This encodes CASSVEGEWGLEQFF.

The rearrangement links TRBV5-4 to TRBJ2-3, with 8 bases aligning to TRBD2. V trimming: 2 bases; J trimming: 4 bases; junction bases outside the gene matches: 3. Germline V gives CDR1 SGHNT, CDR2 YYREEE (reference sequence). The length of the CDR3 is 14 residues. The CDR3 nucleotides read TGTGCCAGCAGCTTTCGAGCGGGAGCAGATACGCAGTATTTT. Its translation: CASSFRAGADTQYF.

A single count supports this clone. This chain connects TRBV5-6 to TRBJ2-1, with D possibly TRBD2 on 6 matching bases. Germline CDR1 SGHDT, CDR2 YYEEEE. The CDR3 is 14 residues long. V shed 0 bases and J shed 3 bases, with 7 bases lying between them. The CDR3: CASSLGGVYNEQFF. Here the CDR3 DNA reads TGTGCCAGCAGCTTGGGCGGGGTCTACAATGAGCAGTTCTTC. Looking up the rest from reference TRBV5-6 and TRBJ2-1 gives the full variable domain: DAGVTQSPTHLIKTRGQQVTLRCSPKSGHDTVSWYQQALGQGPQFIFQYYEEEERQRGNFPDRFSGHQFPNYSSELNVNALLLGDSALYLCASSLGGVYNEQFFGPGTRLTVL.

The chain joins TRBV7-6 to TRBJ2-1; no clear D gene. This CDR3 has 15 amino acids. Trimming left V 4 bases short and J 1 base short, with 11 bases between. CDR1 and CDR2 (germline): SGHVS, FNYEAQ. CDR3 DNA sequence: TGTGCCAGCAGCTCCGTGGTCCAGTCCTACAATGAGCAGTTCTTC. Translating it yields CASSSVVQSYNEQFF.

The chain couples TRBV4-1 to TRBJ2-1; the match to TRBD2 covers 9 bases. Per the germline V gene, CDR1 is MGHRA and CDR2 is YSYEKL. The CDR3 length is 15 residues. With V trimmed by 1 base and J by 7 bases, 5 bases remained unmatched. This CDR3 is CASSQGSSGRNEQFF. CDR3 DNA: TGCGCCAGCAGCCAAGGTTCCAGCGGGAGGAATGAGCAGTTCTTC.

This chain joins TRBV30 and TRBJ2-7; a weak D match, TRBD1 (7 bases). Per the germline V gene, CDR1 is GTSNPN and CDR2 is SVGIG (reference sequence). Trimming cost V 8 bases and J 6 bases, with 14 bases left between them. The length of the CDR3 is 11 residues. CDR3 sequence reads: CAATGRTEQYF. The CDR3 coding sequence is TGTGCCGCGACAGGGAGGACCGAGCAGTACTTC.

The rearrangement joins TRBV29-1 to TRBJ1-1, with a weak D call TRBD1 (6 bases). The CDR3 spans 13 residues. Trimming took off 5 bases at V and 2 bases at J, with 12 bases between the two ends. CDR1 is SQVTM and CDR2 is ANQGSEA in the germline V gene. This CDR3 reads CSVTGTINTEAFF. The CDR3 DNA sequence: TGCAGCGTTACCGGGACAATTAACACTGAAGCTTTCTTT.

The rearrangement joins TRBV2 to TRBJ2-3; 13 positions agree with TRBD2. V lost 4 bases to trimming and J lost 6 bases; unmatched junction nucleotides: 7. The CDR3 is 16 amino acids. Germline V gene data show CDR1 as SNHLY and CDR2 as FYNNEI. Written as DNA, the CDR3 is TGTGCCAGCAGTGGATCGACTAGCGGGAGGAGGGATACGCAGTATTTT. This codes for CASSGSTSGRRDTQYF.

The rearrangement joins TRBV29-1 to TRBJ2-1; 16 bases line up with TRBD2. V lost 7 bases, J lost 2 bases, and 2 bases stayed unmatched. The CDR3 has 15 amino acids. Germline CDR1 and CDR2: SQVTM and ANQGSEA. The CDR3 sequence: CSGGTSGRAYNEQFF. CDR3 coding DNA: TGCAGCGGTGGGACTAGCGGGAGGGCCTACAATGAGCAGTTCTTC.

This clone has more than one count but fewer than ten. V gene TRBV30 combines with J gene TRBJ2-7; D uncertain. CDR1 GTSNPN and CDR2 SVGIG come from the germline V gene (reference sequence). Trimming took off 5 bases at V and 0 bases at J, with 14 bases between the two ends. The CDR3 is 14 amino acids. The CDR3 region is CAWGRRVSSYEQYF. CDR3 DNA: TGTGCCTGGGGACGTAGGGTGAGCTCCTACGAGCAGTACTTC.

The rearrangement joins TRBV5-4 to TRBJ2-7, with 10 bases fitting TRBD1. V lost 4 bases and J lost 5; bases outside the gene matches: 3. The CDR3 runs 13 residues. CDR1 is SGHNT and CDR2 is YYREEE in the germline V gene (reference sequence). CDR3 sequence reads: CASSRQGADEQYF. CDR3 bases: TGTGCCAGCAGCCGACAGGGGGCAGACGAGCAGTACTTC.

This clone was seen once. The genes are TRBV5-1 and TRBJ2-5; D perhaps matches TRBD1 (5 bases). The V gene's germline CDR1 is SGHRS and CDR2 YFSETQ. Trimming removed 3 bases from V and 4 bases from J, with 13 bases in between. There are 14 residues in the CDR3. The CDR3 coding sequence is TGCGCCAGCAGCTCCCCAGGGTCTGGAGAGACCCAGTACTTC. It translates to CASSSPGSGETQYF.

The chain joins TRBV4-1 to TRBJ2-5; TRBD2 aligns across 14 bases. Germline V gene sequence: CDR1 MGHRA, CDR2 YSYEKL. V gave up 3 bases and J gave up 5 bases; unmatched junction bases: 5. The length of the CDR3 is 16 residues. Here the CDR3 DNA reads TGCGCCAGCAGCCATCCGGGACTAGCGGGAGTGGAGACCCAGTACTTC. This codes for CASSHPGLAGVETQYF.

The chain is built from TRBV29-1 and TRBJ1-4; no clear D gene. This CDR3 is built from 14 residues. The germline CDR1 and CDR2 sequences are SQVTM and ANQGSEA. V dropped 3 bases and J dropped 8 bases, with 16 bases sitting between them. Here the CDR3 DNA reads TGCAGCGTTGAGACCAGGTCGGCTGACGAAAAACTGTTTTTT. Translated, it gives CSVETRSADEKLFF.

This clone was counted a single time. This chain links TRBV5-6 with TRBJ2-7; D is uncertain. Trimming pared 4 bases from V and 0 bases from J, leaving 11 bases between. The CDR3 loop spans 14 amino acids. The V gene's germline CDR1 is SGHDT and CDR2 YYEEEE. CDR3 sequence: CASSRRIGSYEQYF. For the CDR3, the DNA is TGTGCCAGCAGCAGACGAATCGGCTCCTACGAGCAGTACTTC. Drawing the rest from reference TRBV5-6 and TRBJ2-7, the complete variable domain is DAGVTQSPTHLIKTRGQQVTLRCSPKSGHDTVSWYQQALGQGPQFIFQYYEEEERQRGNFPDRFSGHQFPNYSSELNVNALLLGDSALYLCASSRRIGSYEQYFGPGTRLTVT.

The chain couples TRBV7-9 to TRBJ1-5; D is possibly TRBD1 (5 bases). The germline V and J ends were trimmed by 5 bases and 2 bases, with 16 bases remaining between them. This CDR3 has 16 amino acids. Germline V gives CDR1 SEHNR, CDR2 FQNEAQ (reference sequence). CDR3 sequence: CASSLAVGRGNQPQHF. In nucleotides, the CDR3 is TGTGCCAGCAGCCTGGCTGTGGGGCGGGGCAATCAGCCCCAGCATTTT. Filled out from reference TRBV7-9 and TRBJ1-5, the complete variable domain reads DTGVSQNPRHKITKRGQNVTFRCDPISEHNRLYWYRQTLGQGPEFLTYFQNEAQLEKSRLLSDRFSAERPKGSFSTLEIQRTEQGDSAMYLCASSLAVGRGNQPQHFGDGTRLSIL.

This chain uses TRBV7-8 with TRBJ1-2, with D perhaps TRBD1 (5 bases). The CDR3 extends over 15 amino acids. Trimming removed 2 bases from V and 5 bases from J, with 15 bases in between. The germline V gene encodes CDR1 SGHVS and CDR2 FQNEAQ. The DNA of the CDR3 is TGTGCCAGCAGCTTATATGGGGCCGGGTCTTATGGCTACACCTTC. Translated: CASSLYGAGSYGYTF.